This T cell receptor beta chain was sequenced in a study of beta chain features in type 1 diabetes. The investigators reverse transcribed all of the isolated RNA, so they sequenced expressed TCRB transcripts. TCRdb's table, derived via immunoSEQ multiplex PCR, lists solely in-frame clones and lacks some. The sample holds some 700,000 clones; 10% to 15% are singletons and the top ten take approximately 0.022%. Germline-derived CDR1 and CDR2 are SQVTM and ANQGSEA. The CDR3 runs 13 residues. Trimming cost V 4 bases and J 0 bases, with 10 bases left between them. Turning to this clone: Its antigen is as yet unknown.

Study findings and constraints: Patients with Type 1 diabetes showed moderately but significantly shorter TCRB CDR3s in all four CD4+ subsets.

The origin of this receptor is a man in his late teens or twenties with type 1 diabetes. The sequenced sample was naive CD4+ T cells from blood. The genes are TRBV29-1 and TRBJ2-7, with D unresolved. The CDR3: CSVVPVSSYEQYF. The CDR3 DNA reads as TGCAGCGTTGTGCCGGTCTCCTCCTACGAGCAGTACTTC.